The rows below give T cell receptor beta chains drawn from one sample of a study of blood T cell repertoires in COVID-19. Clones were sequenced by immunoSEQ multiplex PCR, and TCRdb holds only the in-frame ones, with some missing. The sample comprises 150,000 to 200,000 clones, more than 75% of which are singletons, and 18% rests with the top ten. The sequenced sample consisted of peripheral blood. The origin of the receptors is a person aged 65-85 years with COVID-19, enrolled during active disease. Each CDR3 is given with its conserved first and last residue. D genes are given only for firm matches. Rows may omit the clone size; those that give it use once, few, many or a size class.

D gene	clone size	J gene	V gene	CDR3 DNA	CDR3 protein
TRBD2	NA	TRBJ2-7	TRBV7-2	TGTGCCAGCAGCCTTTCGGGACTAGCCGGGCAGTACTTC	CASSLSGLAGQYF
TRBD1	NA	TRBJ1-2	TRBV7-2	TGTGCCAGCAGCGCCACTTCAGGGGGCCGTGGCTACACCTTC	CASSATSGGRGYTF
NA	NA	TRBJ2-5	TRBV3-1/TRBV3-2	TGTGCCAGCAGCCAGTATCCAACCGCGGGACTTACTCAAGAGACCCAGTACTTC	CASSQYPTAGLTQETQYF
TRBD1	NA	TRBJ2-1	TRBV10-3	TGTGCCATCAGGCCGGGACAGACTTCCCCGGATGAGCAGTTCTTC	CAIRPGQTSPDEQFF
TRBD2	NA	TRBJ2-2	TRBV2	TGTGCCAGCAGCCCAACTAGCGGGGGGGACACCGGGGAGCTGTTTTTT	CASSPTSGGDTGELFF
NA	once	TRBJ2-7	TRBV7-6	TGTGCCAGCAGCTTAGTATCCCGGCGGGGCCGCGCCTACGAGCAGTACTTC	CASSLVSRRGRAYEQYF
TRBD1	NA	TRBJ1-2	TRBV3-1/TRBV3-2	TGTGCCAGCAGCCATTTTCGGATATCCGTGGGGACAGGGGAAAGATGCGAGGTTGGCTACACCTTC	CASSHFRISVGTGERCEVGYTF
NA	once	TRBJ2-1	TRBV7-3	TGTGCCAGCAGCTTAAATCCGTCTGAGCAGTTCTTC	CASSLNPSEQFF
NA	few	TRBJ1-5	TRBV21-1	TGTGCCAGCAGCAAATTAGGCCAGGCCACTTACAATCAGCCCCAGCATTTT	CASSKLGQATYNQPQHF
TRBD2	once	TRBJ2-1	TRBV5-4	TGTGCCAGCAGCTCGCAGCGGGGTTCATACAATGAGCAGTTCTTC	CASSSQRGSYNEQFF
NA	NA	TRBJ2-1	TRBV6-2/TRBV6-3	TGTGCCAGCAGTTACTACGGGTACAATGAGCAGTTCTTC	CASSYYGYNEQFF
NA	few	TRBJ2-7	TRBV18	TGTGCCAGCTCACCAATGGACAACTACGAGCAGTACTTC	CASSPMDNYEQYF
NA	NA	TRBJ2-2	TRBV6-5	TGTGCCAGCAGTTTCCGACTCGTTACGAACACCGGGGAGCTGTTTTTT	CASSFRLVTNTGELFF
TRBD1	once	TRBJ2-7	TRBV27	TGTGCCAGCAGTTTATTTGGGACAGGGGGCAGGGAGCAGTACTTC	CASSLFGTGGREQYF
NA	NA	TRBJ1-1	TRBV5-6	TGTGCCAGCAGCTTGGAGATGTTGGGGAGGGAAGCTTTCTTT	CASSLEMLGREAFF
NA	NA	TRBJ1-5	TRBV18	TGTGCCAGCTCACCCGATGGGGGGAACCAGCCCCAGCATTTT	CASSPDGGNQPQHF
TRBD2	NA	TRBJ2-1	TRBV15	TGTGCCACCAGCATACAGTCGCTAGCGGGAGGGGTGAATGAGCAGTTCTTC	CATSIQSLAGGVNEQFF
TRBD2	NA	TRBJ2-7	TRBV7-7	TGTGCCAGCAGCCCCGGACTAGGAGCCGACGAGCAGTACTTC	CASSPGLGADEQYF
NA	NA	TRBJ1-3	TRBV25-1	TGTGCCAGCAGCCCGGACTCGGGAAACACCATATATTTT	CASSPDSGNTIYF
NA	NA	TRBJ1-2	TRBV6-5	TGTGCCAGCAGTTACGGACTGAACTATGGCTACACCTTC	CASSYGLNYGYTF
TRBD2	many	TRBJ2-7	TRBV24-1	TGTGCCACCGGCGGGGCGGGAGACGAGCAGTACTTC	CATGGAGDEQYF
TRBD2	NA	TRBJ2-5	TRBV28	TGTGCCAGCAGTTTAAGAGGGTGGGGGGGAAAAGAGACCCAGTACTTC	CASSLRGWGGKETQYF
TRBD1	NA	TRBJ1-6	TRBV2	TGTGCCAGCAAGGGGGCAGAAAGCTCCTATAATTCACCCCTCCACTTT	CASKGAESSYNSPLHF
NA	few	TRBJ2-3	TRBV7-9	TGTGCCAGCAGCTCCATGGCCTCAACCGCCACAGATACGCAGTATTTT	CASSSMASTATDTQYF
NA	few	TRBJ2-3	TRBV4-3	TGCGCCAGCAGCCAAGAACTCGCTAGCGGCACAGATACGCAGTATTTT	CASSQELASGTDTQYF
NA	NA	TRBJ1-2	TRBV3-1/TRBV3-2	TGTGCCAGCAGCCAAGCGTCTGGCTACACCTTC	CASSQASGYTF
TRBD1	once	TRBJ1-3	TRBV9	TGTGCCAGCAGCGCCGGGGACAGCTTCTCTGGAAACACCATATATTTT	CASSAGDSFSGNTIYF
TRBD2	NA	TRBJ2-5	TRBV5-4	TGTGCCAGCAGCCTATATCTACTAGCGGGAGTAGAGACCCAGTACTTC	CASSLYLLAGVETQYF
NA	NA	TRBJ1-1	TRBV28	TGTGCCAGCAGTTTCCACTCTACAGGGTACACTGAAGCTTTCTTT	CASSFHSTGYTEAFF
TRBD1	NA	TRBJ2-5	TRBV23-1	TGCGCCAGCAGTCAATCGGGGACAGCAAAAGAGACCCAGTACTTC	CASSQSGTAKETQYF
NA	NA	TRBJ1-4	TRBV27	TGTGCCAGCAGTGTCGGACAGATCCCAACTAATGAAAAACTGTTTTTT	CASSVGQIPTNEKLFF
NA	NA	TRBJ1-4	TRBV7-9	TGTGCCAGCAGCTTAAGGACCGGCCAGGGCAATAATGAAAAACTGTTTTTT	CASSLRTGQGNNEKLFF
TRBD1	NA	TRBJ2-3	TRBV2	TGTGCCAGCAGTGCGGACAGGGGTTATAGCACAGATACGCAGTATTTT	CASSADRGYSTDTQYF
TRBD2	NA	TRBJ2-7	TRBV27	TGTGCCAGCAGTTTAAAAGGGCTAGCGGGGGTCGTCGAGCAGTACTTC	CASSLKGLAGVVEQYF
NA	NA	TRBJ2-1	TRBV5-5	TGTGCCAGCAGTAACAGAGGGAACTACAATGAGCAGTTCTTC	CASSNRGNYNEQFF
NA	NA	TRBJ2-3	TRBV6-2/TRBV6-3	TGTGCCAGCAGTTACTGGAGAGATACGCAGTATTTT	CASSYWRDTQYF
TRBD1	few	TRBJ2-2	TRBV12-3/TRBV12-4	TGTGCCAGCAGCACAGGGGTCGGGGAGCTGTTTTTT	CASSTGVGELFF
NA	NA	TRBJ1-6	TRBV19	TGTGCCAGTAGTCCCTCCACGGTTGGTTCACCCCTCCACTTT	CASSPSTVGSPLHF
NA	few	TRBJ1-4	TRBV5-1	TGCGCCAGCAGCGGTTGGGGCTTAGCTAATGAAAAACTGTTTTTT	CASSGWGLANEKLFF
TRBD2	NA	TRBJ2-2	TRBV24-1	TGTGCCACCAGTGATTCCAGGCTAGCGGGAGGGTCCGGGGAGCTGTTTTTT	CATSDSRLAGGSGELFF
NA	NA	TRBJ2-5	TRBV30	TGTGCCTGGAGGTTTCCAGGCATCCAAGAGACCCAGTACTTC	CAWRFPGIQETQYF
TRBD2	NA	TRBJ2-3	TRBV6-5	TGTGCCAGCAGCGGACTAGCGGGGGGTGGAGATACGCAGTATTTT	CASSGLAGGGDTQYF
TRBD1	NA	TRBJ1-5	TRBV6-5	TGTGCCAGCAGTATAGACAGGGGCGTCAATCAGCCCCAGCATTTT	CASSIDRGVNQPQHF